This passage covers 14 T cell receptor beta chains from one sample sequenced in a study of cytomegalovirus exposure and HLA in healthy donors. Use of 60 Vbeta and 13 Jbeta primers characterized the PCR. Only in-frame clones appear in the TCRdb table, and some are missing; sequencing was by immunoSEQ multiplex PCR. Of about 130,000 clones in the sample, under 80% were seen once. The source material was PBMCs. These receptors all stem from a woman aged 60 to 75 in good health and CMV-seropositive.

In its sample, this clone was seen once. The chain combines TRBV4-3 with TRBJ2-1, with 7 bases fitting TRBD2. Germline V CDR1 and CDR2: LGHNA, YSLEER. CDR3 length: 15 residues. The J segment lost 7 bases and the V segment lost 0 bases, leaving 6 bases of the junction unmatched. The chain's CDR3 is CASSQERLAVNEQFF. Here the CDR3 DNA reads TGCGCCAGCAGCCAAGAGAGGCTAGCGGTGAATGAGCAGTTCTTC.

This clone was recorded a few times. V gene TRBV9 combines with J gene TRBJ1-2; D not resolved. From germline, CDR1 is SGDLS and CDR2 YYNGEE. CDR3 length: 14 amino acids. V lost 4 bases to trimming and J lost 6 bases, with 16 bases between them. CDR3: CASSPERGLNGYTF. The DNA of the CDR3 is TGTGCCAGCAGCCCGGAGAGAGGGTTAAATGGCTACACCTTC.

This chain connects TRBV2 to TRBJ2-7; 8 bases are a match to TRBD2. V was pared by 9 bases and J by 5 bases, with 12 bases of the junction left unmatched. This CDR3 region has 14 residues. Germline loops: CDR1 SNHLY, CDR2 FYNNEI. The CDR3 here is CASMEIAGSNEQYF. In DNA, the CDR3 is TGTGCCAGTATGGAAATAGCGGGAAGTAACGAGCAGTACTTC.

The J gene is TRBJ1-5, the V gene TRBV6-5; 9 bases line up with TRBD1. CDR1 is MNHEY and CDR2 is SVGAGI in the germline V gene. With 4 bases clipped from V and 0 bases from J, the junction kept 1 base outside the gene matches. CDR3 length: 15 amino acids. The CDR3 is CASSLTGGSNQPQHF. CDR3 in DNA: TGTGCCAGCAGTTTGACAGGGGGTAGCAATCAGCCCCAGCATTTT.

The genes are TRBV5-1 and TRBJ1-6; D is possibly TRBD1 (5 bases). Trimming stripped 0 bases from V and 10 bases from J, with 14 bases between. This CDR3 has 15 amino acids. Germline CDR1 and CDR2: SGHRS and YFSETQ. As DNA, the CDR3 is TGCGCCAGCAGCTTGGCCAGGCAGGGAGGGTCACCCCTCCACTTT. Translation gives CASSLARQGGSPLHF.

This clone was recorded only once. The rearrangement uses TRBV19 and TRBJ2-5, with TRBD2 identical over 12 bases. The CDR3 length is 16 residues. Germline CDR1 LNHDA, CDR2 SQIVND (reference sequence). Trimming removed 5 bases from V and 3 bases from J; junction bases left unmatched: 7. This CDR3 reads CASSELAGGGKETQYF. In nucleotides, the CDR3 is TGTGCCAGTAGTGAACTAGCGGGGGGCGGGAAAGAGACCCAGTACTTC. Looking up the rest from reference TRBV19 and TRBJ2-5 gives the full variable domain: DGGITQSPKYLFRKEGQNVTLSCEQNLNHDAMYWYRQDPGQGLRLIYYSQIVNDFQKGDIAEGYSVSREKKESFPLTVTSAQKNPTAFYLCASSELAGGGKETQYFGPGTRLLVL.

The V gene is TRBV2, the J gene TRBJ1-2; maybe TRBD1 (5 bases). Trimming left V 7 bases short and J 0 bases short, with 18 bases between. The CDR3 has 16 residues. The germline V gene encodes CDR1 SNHLY and CDR2 FYNNEI. The CDR3 loop reads CASTPEGRGPNYGYTF. The CDR3, as DNA: TGTGCCAGCACCCCGGAAGGGAGGGGCCCTAACTATGGCTACACCTTC.

The V call is TRBV7-2, the J call TRBJ1-1; D is undetermined. The CDR3 totals 18 residues. Trimming removed 1 base at V and 0 bases at J, with 18 bases between. Germline V lookup: CDR1 SGHTA, CDR2 FQGNSA. CDR3 amino acids: CASSLEYPGSTLNTEAFF. The CDR3, as DNA: TGTGCCAGCAGCTTAGAGTACCCGGGATCCACCTTGAACACTGAAGCTTTCTTT.

The gene calls are TRBV28 and TRBJ1-5; D may be TRBD1 (5 bases). The CDR3 is 17 amino acids. V was cut by 0 bases and J by 7 bases, with 19 bases left in between. Per germline, CDR1 MDHEN and CDR2 SYDVKM. CDR3 in DNA: TGTGCCAGCAGTTTATGGGGGGGTGGGGGGAGCGGCCAGCCCCAGCATTTT. It translates to CASSLWGGGGSGQPQHF.

The rearrangement uses TRBV5-1 and TRBJ1-1, with 10 bases fitting TRBD1. Germline V lookup: CDR1 SGHRS, CDR2 YFSETQ. The ends lost 3 bases at V and 1 base at J; junction bases unmatched: 9. The CDR3 has 17 residues. CDR3 amino acids: CASSYTDRGLANTEAFF. CDR3 coding DNA: TGCGCCAGCAGCTATACTGACAGGGGGCTGGCGAACACTGAAGCTTTCTTT.

This chain links TRBV7-6 with TRBJ2-7; 10 nucleotides match TRBD1. The CDR3 contains 19 residues. Germline CDR1 SGHVS, CDR2 FNYEAQ. V was clipped by 1 base and J by 1 base; unmatched bases: 13. CDR3 residues: CASSLGADGDRGVSYEQYF. In nucleotides, the CDR3 is TGTGCCAGCAGCTTAGGCGCCGACGGGGACAGGGGTGTATCCTACGAGCAGTACTTC. Full variable domain (remainder filled in from reference TRBV7-6 and TRBJ2-7): GAGVSQSPRYKVTKRGQDVALRCDPISGHVSLYWYRQALGQGPEFLTYFNYEAQQDKSGLPNDRFSAERPEGSISTLTIQRTEQRDSAMYRCASSLGADGDRGVSYEQYFGPGTRLTVT.

The V gene is TRBV6-5, the J gene TRBJ2-4, with unresolved D. The V end was cut by 8 bases, the J end by 5 bases, with 16 bases between. Germline assignment: CDR1 MNHEY and CDR2 SVGAGI. The CDR3 runs to 14 residues. The CDR3 sequence is CASGVSARENIQYF. As DNA, the CDR3 is TGTGCCAGCGGAGTATCGGCCCGCGAAAACATTCAGTACTTC.

This rearrangement joins TRBV15 to TRBJ2-2; D might be TRBD2 (6 bases). This CDR3 spans 17 amino acids. CDR1 LNHNV and CDR2 YYDKDF come from the germline V gene (reference sequence). The germline V and J ends were trimmed by 5 bases and 5 bases, with 21 bases remaining between them. CDR3 coding DNA: TGTGCCACCAGCCCCCCTTGGGGGGTTTTGGGGACCGGGGAGCTGTTTTTT. Its translation is CATSPPWGVLGTGELFF.

The chain uses TRBV5-1 and TRBJ2-7; perhaps TRBD2 as D (7 bases). The ends were cut back, 2 bases at V and 6 bases at J, with 15 bases in the middle. The CDR3 is 14 residues long. The V gene's germline CDR1 is SGHRS and CDR2 YFSETQ. The CDR3 loop reads CASSLGDTGGEQYF. For the CDR3, the DNA is TGCGCCAGCAGCTTAGGGGACACGGGGGGCGAGCAGTACTTC.